These T cell receptor beta chains were read from a single sample in a study of cytomegalovirus exposure and HLA in healthy donors. Clones were sequenced by immunoSEQ multiplex PCR, and TCRdb holds only the in-frame ones, with some missing. Among 180,000 or so clones, 82% were seen once, and the ten largest hold roughly 0.098%. The sample comprised PBMCs. Every receptor here comes from a boy aged 2 to 9 in good health and CMV-seronegative. Both conserved end residues are part of each CDR3. Each record gives: CDR3 DNA, CDR3 protein, clone size, D gene, J gene, V gene. A D gene is named only where the DNA matches it firmly. Not every row has a clone size; where given, it reads once, few, many or a size class.

CDR3 DNA: TGTGCCAGTAGTAGGGCTGCGGGGCAGATTAGCAATCAGCCCCAGCATTTT; CDR3 protein: CASSRAAGQISNQPQHF; clone size: NA; D gene: NA; J gene: TRBJ1-5; V gene: TRBV19
CDR3 DNA: TGTGCCGGCGAGGGGACTGACGAGCAGTACTTC; CDR3 protein: CAGEGTDEQYF; clone size: NA; D gene: NA; J gene: TRBJ2-7; V gene: TRBV7-9
CDR3 DNA: TGTGCCAGCAGCCCGACACGAGGCAATCAGCCCCAGCATTTT; CDR3 protein: CASSPTRGNQPQHF; clone size: once; D gene: NA; J gene: TRBJ1-5; V gene: TRBV7-8
CDR3 DNA: TGTGCCAGCAGACCGGACAGGGGGGTCGTTGGTAGGAACTACGATGAGCAGTTCTTC; CDR3 protein: CASRPDRGVVGRNYDEQFF; clone size: NA; D gene: TRBD1; J gene: TRBJ2-1; V gene: TRBV5-6
CDR3 DNA: TGTGCCAGCAGAGAGGACAGGGACTTCGATTCACCCCTCCACTTT; CDR3 protein: CASREDRDFDSPLHF; clone size: few; D gene: TRBD1; J gene: TRBJ1-6; V gene: TRBV27
CDR3 DNA: TGTGCCAGCAGCTTGACGCCGGGACTCTCGAATTACCCCTACAATGAGCAGTTCTTC; CDR3 protein: CASSLTPGLSNYPYNEQFF; clone size: few; D gene: NA; J gene: TRBJ2-1; V gene: TRBV7-2
CDR3 DNA: TGTGCCTGGAGTGGGGGACATTCTCCAAATTCACCCCTCCACTTT; CDR3 protein: CAWSGGHSPNSPLHF; clone size: NA; D gene: NA; J gene: TRBJ1-6; V gene: TRBV30
CDR3 DNA: TGTGCCAGCAGCGCCGGGGACAGGGGGAACAATGAGCAGTTCTTC; CDR3 protein: CASSAGDRGNNEQFF; clone size: NA; D gene: TRBD1; J gene: TRBJ2-1; V gene: TRBV11-3
CDR3 DNA: TGTGCCAGTATCCCCCCGGGGACAGGGGGTTTCGGCTACACCTTC; CDR3 protein: CASIPPGTGGFGYTF; clone size: NA; D gene: TRBD1; J gene: TRBJ1-2; V gene: TRBV19
CDR3 DNA: TGTGCGACTGGGGACAGGGTTGGGCTCCCGAAGACCCAGTACTTC; CDR3 protein: CATGDRVGLPKTQYF; clone size: NA; D gene: TRBD1; J gene: TRBJ2-5; V gene: TRBV15
CDR3 DNA: TGTGCCAGCAGCAAGGGGGCGCTTCGATCACCCCTCCACTTT; CDR3 protein: CASSKGALRSPLHF; clone size: NA; D gene: TRBD1; J gene: TRBJ1-6; V gene: TRBV9
CDR3 DNA: TGTGCCAGCAGCTTAGACGGCGGGGGCTCTAAAAGGAATGAGCAGTTCTTC; CDR3 protein: CASSLDGGGSKRNEQFF; clone size: NA; D gene: NA; J gene: TRBJ2-1; V gene: TRBV7-9
CDR3 DNA: TGTGCCAGCACCTTTAATCCGCCAGGGGCAGATACGCAGTATTTT; CDR3 protein: CASTFNPPGADTQYF; clone size: once; D gene: NA; J gene: TRBJ2-3; V gene: TRBV6-1
CDR3 DNA: TGCGCCAGCAGCCAAGACAGAAACTATGGCTACACCTTC; CDR3 protein: CASSQDRNYGYTF; clone size: few; D gene: NA; J gene: TRBJ1-2; V gene: TRBV4-3
CDR3 DNA: TGTGCCAGCAGTGTCCTAGCGGGGGGGGCTCCCTCTGGGGCCAACGTCCTGACTTTC; CDR3 protein: CASSVLAGGAPSGANVLTF; clone size: NA; D gene: TRBD2; J gene: TRBJ2-6; V gene: TRBV6-4
CDR3 DNA: TGCGCCAGCGCGGTTTGGGACACTTACAATGAGCAGTTCTTC; CDR3 protein: CASAVWDTYNEQFF; clone size: NA; D gene: NA; J gene: TRBJ2-1; V gene: TRBV5-1
CDR3 DNA: TGTGCCAGCAGCCTACAGGGAGGGGGCTATGGCTACACCTTC; CDR3 protein: CASSLQGGGYGYTF; clone size: NA; D gene: NA; J gene: TRBJ1-2; V gene: TRBV6-5
CDR3 DNA: TGTGCTAGCAGCTTTCACGCGAGGCTCAACACCGGGGAGCTGTTTTTT; CDR3 protein: CASSFHARLNTGELFF; clone size: NA; D gene: NA; J gene: TRBJ2-2; V gene: TRBV7-7
CDR3 DNA: TGTGCCAGTAGTATTGAGGGGGCCGGGGAGCTGTTTTTT; CDR3 protein: CASSIEGAGELFF; clone size: few; D gene: NA; J gene: TRBJ2-2; V gene: TRBV19
CDR3 DNA: TGCAGCGGTGATGAACAGGGAAGCTATGGCTACACCTTC; CDR3 protein: CSGDEQGSYGYTF; clone size: NA; D gene: NA; J gene: TRBJ1-2; V gene: TRBV29-1
CDR3 DNA: TGTGCCAGCAGCCTTGCCTTAGACAGGATGGGTCAGTTCTTC; CDR3 protein: CASSLALDRMGQFF; clone size: few; D gene: NA; J gene: TRBJ2-1; V gene: TRBV5-5
CDR3 DNA: TGTGCCAGCAGCCAAGAGGTCCGGGGGGCTGGCGGCTACACCTTC; CDR3 protein: CASSQEVRGAGGYTF; clone size: NA; D gene: NA; J gene: TRBJ1-2; V gene: TRBV4-2